These T cell receptor beta chains were read from a single sample in a study of cytomegalovirus exposure and HLA in healthy donors. Clones were read by immunoSEQ multiplex PCR, and TCRdb kept only the in-frame ones, dropping some. The sample has roughly 130,000 clones, roughly 80% seen once; the top ten hold under 3.5%. The sequencing sample was made of PBMCs. The receptors come from a male donor in good health and CMV-seronegative. The CDR3 runs from the conserved cysteine through the conserved F or W. A D gene is named only where the DNA matches it firmly. Clone size is given for some rows only: seen once, a few or many times, or a class if the clone is expanded.

CDR3,DNA,D,V,size,J
CASSLVGGTYNEQFF,TGTGCCAGCAGCTTAGTGGGGGGGACCTACAATGAGCAGTTCTTC,TRBD2,TRBV11-2,.,TRBJ2-1
CASSPVTGMNEKLFF,TGTGCCAGCAGCCCGGTGACAGGAATGAATGAAAAACTGTTTTTT,.,TRBV14,.,TRBJ1-4
CASSPSGILNEKLFF,TGTGCCAGCAGCCCCTCAGGGATACTAAATGAAAAACTGTTTTTT,.,TRBV7-8,.,TRBJ1-4
CASSLGQTSEVLQETQYF,TGTGCCAGCAGCTTAGGCCAAACTAGCGAGGTCCTCCAAGAGACCCAGTACTTC,TRBD2,TRBV7-8,.,TRBJ2-5
CASGLNEQYF,TGTGCTAGTGGCCTTAACGAGCAGTACTTC,.,TRBV12-5,.,TRBJ2-7
CASSLVRYRDNEKLFF,TGTGCCAGCAGTTTAGTAAGGTACAGGGATAATGAAAAACTGTTTTTT,.,TRBV27,.,TRBJ1-4
CASSPPGGTGANVLTF,TGTGCCAGCAGTCCCCCTGGAGGGACTGGGGCCAACGTCCTGACTTTC,.,TRBV28,.,TRBJ2-6
CSSSLRLAGAETQYF,TGTTCCAGCAGCTTAAGGCTAGCGGGGGCGGAGACCCAGTACTTC,TRBD2,TRBV7-9,.,TRBJ2-5
CASSFDSSGTEAFF,TGTGCCAGCAGCTTTGACAGTTCTGGCACTGAAGCTTTCTTT,.,TRBV5-4,.,TRBJ1-1
CAKPTASGTGVDEQYF,TGTGCTAAACCGACCGCCTCCGGGACAGGGGTCGACGAGCAGTACTTC,TRBD1,TRBV7-7,.,TRBJ2-7
CASSLPNTGELFF,TGTGCCAGCAGCCTACCGAACACCGGGGAGCTGTTTTTT,.,TRBV7-6,once,TRBJ2-2
CASSPRTAGTSSPEQYF,TGTGCCAGCAGCCCCAGAACAGCGGGGACCTCGAGTCCCGAGCAGTACTTC,TRBD2,TRBV7-6,.,TRBJ2-7
CAISVGNTEAFF,TGTGCCATCAGTGTCGGGAACACTGAAGCTTTCTTT,.,TRBV10-3,.,TRBJ1-1
CASSLVDFLGLSSNQPQHF,TGTGCTAGCAGCTTAGTGGACTTCTTAGGCCTTAGCAGCAATCAGCCCCAGCATTTT,.,TRBV7-7,.,TRBJ1-5
CASFTSGGNQPQHF,TGTGCCAGCTTTACCTCCGGGGGCAATCAGCCCCAGCATTTT,.,TRBV28,.,TRBJ1-5
CASSIFTGGSPGANGLTF,TGTGCCAGTAGTATATTTACAGGGGGCTCACCTGGGGCCAACGGCCTGACTTTC,TRBD1,TRBV19,.,TRBJ2-6
CASSQDLFRFSGNTIYF,TGCGCCAGCAGCCAAGATCTGTTCAGATTCTCTGGAAACACCATATATTTT,.,TRBV4-1,.,TRBJ1-3
CASNGQGEGEQFF,TGTGCCAGCAACGGACAGGGGGAGGGTGAGCAGTTCTTC,TRBD1,TRBV5-5,once,TRBJ2-1
CASSERGGQVGEKLFF,TGCGCCAGCAGCGAGCGCGGGGGACAGGTCGGTGAAAAACTGTTTTTT,TRBD1,TRBV5-1,.,TRBJ1-4
CASSPPGTASYEQYF,TGTGCCAGCAGCCCCCCGGGGACAGCTTCCTACGAGCAGTACTTC,TRBD1,TRBV7-6,.,TRBJ2-7
CASRPLGVYEKLFF,TGTGCCAGCCGGCCGCTGGGAGTCTATGAAAAACTGTTTTTT,.,TRBV27,.,TRBJ1-4
CASSGNSGGWKNEQFF,TGTGCCAGCAGCGGGAATAGCGGGGGTTGGAAGAATGAGCAGTTCTTC,TRBD2,TRBV9,.,TRBJ2-1
CASTVNIAGGEEFF,TGTGCCAGCACCGTCAATATAGCGGGAGGGGAGGAGTTCTTC,TRBD2,TRBV11-1,.,TRBJ2-1
CAISVFGRALETQYF,TGTGCCATCAGTGTGTTTGGCAGGGCCCTAGAGACCCAGTACTTC,.,TRBV10-3,.,TRBJ2-5
CASSFGGAPRNEQFF,TGTGCCAGCAGCTTTGGGGGCGCCCCTCGCAATGAGCAGTTCTTC,.,TRBV7-2,.,TRBJ2-1
CASSHGDGETQYF,TGTGCCAGCAGCCACGGGGATGGAGAGACCCAGTACTTC,.,TRBV27,.,TRBJ2-5
CASSPMEDSPLHF,TGTGCCAGCTCCCCCATGGAGGATTCACCCCTCCACTTT,.,TRBV18,.,TRBJ1-6
CASKWGGNSPLHF,TGTGCCAGCAAATGGGGCGGTAATTCACCCCTCCACTTT,.,TRBV11-2,once,TRBJ1-6
CASSLRGYSNQPQHF,TGTGCCAGCAGCTTAAGAGGGTATAGCAATCAGCCCCAGCATTTT,.,TRBV11-2,.,TRBJ1-5
CASSTTGTGANVLTF,TGTGCCAGCAGTACAACAGGGACCGGGGCCAACGTCCTGACTTTC,.,TRBV6-1,once,TRBJ2-6
CSVQRESIRGYTF,TGCAGCGTCCAGCGGGAAAGTATAAGGGGCTACACCTTC,.,TRBV29-1,once,TRBJ1-2
CASSIAGQRNTEAFF,TGTGCCAGTAGTATAGCAGGACAGCGGAACACTGAAGCTTTCTTT,.,TRBV19,.,TRBJ1-1
CAWNDGSSGNTIYF,TGTGCCTGGAATGACGGGAGCTCTGGAAACACCATATATTTT,.,TRBV30,.,TRBJ1-3
CAIRLPDREKHGYTF,TGTGCCATCAGGCTACCGGACAGGGAGAAGCATGGCTACACCTTC,TRBD1,TRBV10-3,.,TRBJ1-2
CASSPGQSLNEKLFF,TGTGCCAGCAGCCCAGGACAGTCCTTAAATGAAAAACTGTTTTTT,.,TRBV11-1,few,TRBJ1-4
CASGDRGRNYGYTF,TGTGCCAGTGGAGACAGGGGGCGGAACTATGGCTACACCTTC,TRBD1,TRBV19,.,TRBJ1-2
CASSPDRGPYNEQFF,TGTGCCAGCAGTCCGGACAGGGGGCCTTACAATGAGCAGTTCTTC,TRBD1,TRBV7-6,once,TRBJ2-1
CASSFLEFSTIYF,TGTGCCAGCAGCTTTCTGGAGTTCAGCACCATATATTTT,.,TRBV7-9,.,TRBJ1-3
CASSVAPTGPYEQYF,TGTGCCAGCAGCGTAGCTCCGACAGGGCCTTACGAGCAGTACTTC,TRBD1,TRBV9,.,TRBJ2-7
CASSLPTRTASYEQYF,TGTGCCAGCAGTTTACCGACCCGAACAGCAAGCTACGAGCAGTACTTC,.,TRBV28,.,TRBJ2-7
CSVTQKNSQYF,TGCAGCGTGACACAGAAAAACAGTCAGTACTTC,.,TRBV29-1,.,TRBJ2-4
CASSLALAGGAFEQFF,TGTGCCAGCAGCTTAGCGCTGGCGGGGGGCGCCTTTGAGCAGTTCTTC,TRBD2,TRBV7-2,.,TRBJ2-1
CASSATGGSTYEQYF,TGTGCCAGCAGCGCCACAGGGGGTTCTACCTACGAGCAGTACTTC,TRBD1,TRBV9,.,TRBJ2-7
CASSALPDRGNGYTF,TGTGCCAGCAGTGCCCTACCGGACAGGGGGAATGGCTACACCTTC,TRBD1,TRBV6-1,.,TRBJ1-2
CASSQETSGSGYEQFF,TGTGCCAGCAGCCAGGAAACTAGCGGGAGTGGCTATGAGCAGTTCTTC,TRBD2,TRBV4-2,once,TRBJ2-1